These 28 T cell receptor beta chains came from one sample sequenced in a study of cytomegalovirus exposure and HLA in healthy donors. PCR involved 60 Vbeta and 13 Jbeta primers. Clones were read by immunoSEQ multiplex PCR, and TCRdb kept only the in-frame ones, dropping some. The sample includes approximately 190,000 clones, 65% to 85% of them seen just once. Sequencing was carried out using PBMCs. The source of these receptors is a boy aged 2 to 10 in good health and CMV-seronegative.

The V call is TRBV19, the J call TRBJ2-1; 11 bases are a match to TRBD2. Trimming at V came to 6 bases and at J to 4 bases, leaving 14 bases not matched to a gene. This CDR3 contains 18 residues. From germline, CDR1 is LNHDA and CDR2 SQIVND (reference sequence). The CDR3 loop is CASRVGSSGGTRYNEQFF. Here the CDR3 DNA reads TGTGCCAGTAGGGTGGGGTCTAGCGGGGGGACGAGATACAATGAGCAGTTCTTC.

The genes are TRBV6-1 and TRBJ1-6; D is perhaps TRBD1 (6 bases). V was shortened by 3 bases and J by 7 bases, with 10 bases between the two germline ends. CDR1 MNHNS and CDR2 SASEGT come from the germline V gene. The CDR3 extends over 14 amino acids. CDR3 in DNA: TGTGCCAGCAGTGAGCAGGGGTCCAATTCACCCCTCCACTTT. Translation gives CASSEQGSNSPLHF.

The sample holds a few counts of this clone. The V gene is TRBV25-1, the J gene TRBJ1-2, with D tentatively TRBD1 (5 bases). Trimming left V 3 bases short and J 4 bases short, with 6 bases between. Germline CDR1 reads MGHDK; CDR2 reads SYGVNS. There are 12 residues in the CDR3. CDR3 residues: CASSETVYGYTF. In nucleotides, the CDR3 is TGTGCCAGCAGTGAGACAGTCTATGGCTACACCTTC.

J is TRBJ2-5 and V is TRBV11-2; possibly TRBD1 for D (5 bases). The V gene lost 5 bases and the J gene lost 3 bases, with 13 bases spanning the gap. Germline CDR1 and CDR2: SGHAT and FQNNGV. CDR3 size: 14 residues. This CDR3 is CASSPGFGEETQYF. The DNA of the CDR3 is TGTGCCAGCAGCCCAGGGTTTGGGGAAGAGACCCAGTACTTC.

The V call is TRBV5-1, the J call TRBJ1-2, with D maybe TRBD1 (6 bases). The V gene lost 0 bases and the J gene lost 2 bases, with 20 bases spanning the gap. Germline V lookup: CDR1 SGHRS, CDR2 YFSETQ. This CDR3 is 18 amino acids long. CDR3 nucleotides: TGCGCCAGCAGCTTGGTGCCCGGACAGAACCCTAGAAACTATGGCTACACCTTC. Encoded protein: CASSLVPGQNPRNYGYTF. The full variable domain, in which reference TRBV5-1 and TRBJ1-2 provide the parts outside the CDR3, is KAGVTQTPRYLIKTRGQQVTLSCSPISGHRSVSWYQQTPGQGLQFLFEYFSETQRNKGNFPGRFSGRQFSNSRSEMNVSTLELGDSALYLCASSLVPGQNPRNYGYTFGSGTRLTVV.

V is TRBV13 and J is TRBJ2-3, with TRBD2 identical over 13 bases. Germline values: CDR1 PRHDT, CDR2 FYEKMQ (reference sequence). The CDR3 covers 17 residues. V was clipped by 5 bases and J by 3 bases; unmatched bases: 8. CDR3 DNA: TGTGCCAGCAGCCCGAGGTGGACTAGCGGGGGAACAGATACGCAGTATTTT. Translation: CASSPRWTSGGTDTQYF.

This clone has a handful of counts. The genes are TRBV6-5 and TRBJ1-2; D is unclear. V lost 0 bases and J lost 9, with 17 bases in between. From germline, CDR1 is MNHEY and CDR2 SVGAGI. The CDR3 spans 15 residues. The CDR3 bases are TGTGCCAGCAGTTACTCGACTTTGGATCAGTATAGCTACACCTTC. It encodes CASSYSTLDQYSYTF.

The chain couples TRBV6-1 to TRBJ2-7; 7 bases line up with TRBD2. Germline V gene sequence: CDR1 MNHNS, CDR2 SASEGT. V was pared by 4 bases and J by 4 bases, with 7 bases of the junction left unmatched. The CDR3 is made up of 14 amino acids. CDR3 sequence: CASSVREDRYEQYF. As DNA, the CDR3 is TGTGCCAGCAGTGTTCGGGAGGACCGTTACGAGCAGTACTTC.

This chain joins TRBV4-2 and TRBJ1-5; D may be TRBD1 (5 bases). V was shortened by 0 bases and J by 4 bases, with 13 bases between the two germline ends. Germline CDR1 LGHNA, CDR2 YNFKEQ. This CDR3 is built from 16 residues. CDR3 sequence (DNA): TGTGCCAGCAGCCAAGATCCCCCGACAGCAAATCAGCCCCAGCATTTT. As protein: CASSQDPPTANQPQHF.

This clone showed up just once. This chain uses TRBV4-1 with TRBJ1-6, with a possible D match to TRBD1 (5 bases). This CDR3 contains 17 residues. Germline values: CDR1 MGHRA, CDR2 YSYEKL. V was cut by 1 base and J by 3 bases, with 13 bases left in between. The CDR3 sequence is CASSQGDPRGYNSPLHF. The CDR3 DNA reads as TGCGCCAGCAGCCAAGGTGACCCAAGGGGCTATAATTCACCCCTCCACTTT.

The rearrangement uses TRBV5-6 and TRBJ2-3; TRBD2 matches 9 bases. V lost 4 bases and J lost 4; bases outside the gene matches: 13. Germline loops: CDR1 SGHDT, CDR2 YYEEEE. This CDR3 is built from 17 residues. CDR3 coding DNA: TGTGCCAGCAGCCTAAAGAGCAGTAGCGGGGGTCCAGATACGCAGTATTTT. Its protein product is CASSLKSSSGGPDTQYF.

The chain carries TRBV7-8 and TRBJ2-7; 10 nucleotides agree with TRBD1. The CDR3 runs 20 residues. The germline V gene has CDR1 SGHVS and CDR2 FQNEAQ. J was trimmed by 9 bases and V by 8 bases; bases with no gene match: 31. DNA of the CDR3: TGTGCCAGCGGGCCCCACCCCGGGACAGGGGACCGCCTACCTCCTATCCGGCAGTACTTC. It translates to CASGPHPGTGDRLPPIRQYF.

This chain joins TRBV7-2 and TRBJ2-3; D perhaps matches TRBD2 (5 bases). The germline CDR1 and CDR2 sequences are SGHTA and FQGNSA. This CDR3 contains 13 residues. V lost 3 bases and J lost 1, with 5 bases in between. In nucleotides, the CDR3 is TGTGCCAGCAGCTTGGGAGGCACAGATACGCAGTATTTT. Its protein is CASSLGGTDTQYF.

In this sample, this clone turned up a few times. V and J are TRBV29-1 and TRBJ2-1, with D perhaps TRBD2 (5 bases). Germline V gene lookup returns CDR1 SQVTM and CDR2 ANQGSEA. Trimming removed 7 bases at V and 7 bases at J, with 8 bases between. The CDR3 runs to 10 residues. CDR3 nucleotide sequence: TGCAGCGGGAGACTAAATGAGCAGTTCTTC. Translating it yields CSGRLNEQFF.

This clone turned up a few times. Written as DNA, the CDR3 is TGTGCCAGCAGCTTGATAGAATGGAACACTGAAGCTTTCTTT. It translates to CASSLIEWNTEAFF. This chain uses TRBV5-5 with TRBJ1-1; D remains unclear. In germline, CDR1 is SGHKS, CDR2 YYEKEE (reference sequence). V shed 1 base and J shed 1 base, with 8 bases lying between them. This CDR3 has 14 amino acids.

For this clone: The same CDR3 can be traced to other DNA sequences in this sample. The chain couples TRBV18 to TRBJ1-6, with TRBD1 identical over 8 bases. CDR1 is KGHSH, CDR2 LQKENI, per germline. This CDR3 has 13 amino acids. Losses at the gene ends were 6 bases for V and 8 bases for J; bases not matched to a gene: 3. CDR3 DNA sequence: TGTGCCAGCTCCGGGACAGGAGATTCACCCCTCCACTTT. Its protein is CASSGTGDSPLHF.

There are a few counts of this clone. V is TRBV29-1 and J is TRBJ2-5, with TRBD1 identical over 11 bases. V lost 2 bases to trimming and J lost 4 bases; unmatched junction nucleotides: 6. From germline, CDR1 is SQVTM and CDR2 ANQGSEA. This CDR3 contains 15 residues. The CDR3 here is CSVEPRTGGPETQYF. Written as DNA, the CDR3 is TGCAGCGTTGAACCTCGGACAGGGGGCCCAGAGACCCAGTACTTC. Looking up the rest from reference TRBV29-1 and TRBJ2-5 gives the full variable domain: SAVISQKPSRDICQRGTSLTIQCQVDSQVTMMFWYRQQPGQSLTLIATANQGSEATYESGFVIDKFPISRPNLTFSTLTVSNMSPEDSSIYLCSVEPRTGGPETQYFGPGTRLLVL.

The genes are TRBV7-2 and TRBJ1-5; no clear D. Germline-derived CDR1 and CDR2 are SGHTA and FQGNSA. This CDR3 spans 15 amino acids. With 2 bases removed from V and 0 bases from J, the gap between germline ends came to 8 bases. CDR3 bases: TGTGCCAGCAGCTTAACATGGAGTAGCAATCAGCCCCAGCATTTT. This encodes CASSLTWSSNQPQHF.

The sample holds one count of this clone. This sequence joins TRBV6-6 and TRBJ1-1; D is possibly TRBD1 (6 bases). Trimming stripped 6 bases from V and 1 base from J, with 15 bases between. The CDR3 length is 15 residues. Germline CDR1 reads MNHNY; CDR2 reads SVGAGI (reference sequence). The CDR3 coding sequence is TGTGCCAGCAGCCGTATCCTACAGGGGAACACTGAAGCTTTCTTT. It is translated as CASSRILQGNTEAFF.

The rearrangement uses TRBV7-2 and TRBJ1-2; D unclear. Trimming left V 5 bases short and J 4 bases short, with 20 bases between. Germline CDR1 SGHTA, CDR2 FQGNSA. There are 16 residues in the CDR3. The CDR3 here is CASSPLSAREGYGYTF. The CDR3 coding sequence is TGTGCCAGCAGCCCCCTTTCGGCGAGGGAAGGCTATGGCTACACCTTC.

The V and J genes are TRBV7-8 and TRBJ1-4; possibly TRBD1 for D (5 bases). CDR3 length: 17 amino acids. The germline CDR1 and CDR2 sequences are SGHVS and FQNEAQ. Trimming shortened V by 3 bases and J by 2 bases, and 16 bases separated the two germline ends. In DNA form, the CDR3 reads TGTGCCAGCAGCTTTGTGGTGGGGGGGACCACTAATGAAAAACTGTTTTTT. It is translated as CASSFVVGGTTNEKLFF.

This chain uses TRBV5-5 with TRBJ1-1, with TRBD1 matching over 7 bases. CDR3 length equals 13 residues. Trimming cost V 4 bases and J 6 bases; bases outside gene matches: 6. CDR1 is SGHKS, CDR2 YYEKEE, per germline (reference sequence). CDR3 in DNA: TGTGCCAGCAGCAAAATACAGGGGCCTGAAGCTTTCTTT. This translates into CASSKIQGPEAFF.

The chain employs TRBV5-6 and TRBJ1-3, with D possibly TRBD1 on 5 matching bases. The germline gives CDR1 SGHDT, CDR2 YYEEEE. The V and J ends lost 4 bases and 0 bases respectively, with 14 bases between them. CDR3 length: 16 amino acids. The CDR3 DNA follows: TGTGCCAGCAGCCGCATCCAACAGGTCTCTGGAAACACCATATATTTT. As protein: CASSRIQQVSGNTIYF.

The chain carries TRBV27 and TRBJ1-1, with 8 bases fitting TRBD1. The germline CDR1 and CDR2 sequences are MNHEY and SMNVEV (reference sequence). The CDR3 is 12 residues long. J lost 5 bases, V lost 6 bases, and 2 bases had no gene match. For the CDR3, the DNA is TGTGCCAGCAGGACAGGGGTTACTGAAGCTTTCTTT. The encoded protein is CASRTGVTEAFF.

V usage is TRBV2 and J usage is TRBJ2-3, with 13 nucleotides matching TRBD2. The CDR3 extends over 16 amino acids. The trim removed 1 base at V and 5 bases at J, leaving 3 bases unmatched. CDR1 is SNHLY, CDR2 FYNNEI, per germline. This CDR3 reads CASSEGLAGGVDTQYF. The CDR3 DNA reads as TGTGCCAGCAGTGAAGGACTAGCGGGGGGAGTAGATACGCAGTATTTT.

The V and J genes are TRBV27 and TRBJ1-1; D is perhaps TRBD1 (6 bases). Trimming stripped 3 bases from V and 0 bases from J, with 20 bases between. This CDR3 contains 18 residues. In germline, CDR1 is MNHEY, CDR2 SMNVEV (reference sequence). The DNA of the CDR3 is TGTGCCAGCAGTTTCCTCAATGGACAGCTCGCTATGAACACTGAAGCTTTCTTT. Its protein product is CASSFLNGQLAMNTEAFF.

V gene TRBV27 combines with J gene TRBJ1-2, with D perhaps TRBD1 (5 bases). Germline V gene sequence: CDR1 MNHEY, CDR2 SMNVEV (reference sequence). V lost 6 bases and J 2 bases, leaving 13 bases between the germline ends. The CDR3 contains 14 residues. CDR3 region: CASRAWGGNYGYTF. DNA of the CDR3: TGTGCCAGCAGGGCTTGGGGGGGGAACTATGGCTACACCTTC.

V is TRBV5-5 and J is TRBJ1-2; TRBD1 matches 7 bases. Germline values: CDR1 SGHKS, CDR2 YYEKEE (reference sequence). CDR3 length: 13 amino acids. The V segment lost 4 bases and the J segment 6 bases; nucleotides outside the gene matches: 6. In DNA form, the CDR3 reads TGTGCCAGCAGCCGGGACAGACTAAATGGCTACACCTTC. Translation gives CASSRDRLNGYTF.